These 6 T cell receptor beta chains originate from one sample sequenced in a study of OX40 agonist ivuxolimab in advanced cancers. Only in-frame clones appear in the TCRdb table, and some are missing; sequencing was by immunoSEQ multiplex PCR. The sample lists tens of thousands of clones, around nine tenths occurring once. The specimen was CD4+ or CD8+ T cells sorted from blood, collected in a trial of the OX40 agonist ivuxolimab. The receptors here all came from an adult with an advanced solid tumor such as melanoma, head and neck, liver or kidney cancer.

This clone was counted only a few times. This chain links TRBV7-9 with TRBJ1-1; tentative D call: TRBD1 (5 bases). The CDR3 sequence is 14 residues long. V was trimmed by 1 base and J by 10 bases, leaving 16 bases between them. Germline V CDR1 and CDR2: SEHNR, FQNEAQ (reference sequence). The CDR3 DNA follows: TGTGCCAGCAGCTTAGAAAGAGACAGTGTTGGAGCTTTCTTT. The encoded protein is CASSLERDSVGAFF. The variable domain in full, completed from reference TRBV7-9 and TRBJ1-1, reads DTGVSQNPRHKITKRGQNVTFRCDPISEHNRLYWYRQTLGQGPEFLTYFQNEAQLEKSRLLSDRFSAERPKGSFSTLEIQRTEQGDSAMYLCASSLERDSVGAFFGQGTRLTVV.

The chain has TRBV6-1 and TRBJ1-5, with D unclear. Germline lookup yields CDR1 MNHNS and CDR2 SASEGT. V was trimmed by 1 base and J by 1 base, leaving 5 bases between them. CDR3 length equals 14 residues. CDR3 coding DNA: TGTGCCAGCAGTGAAGTAGACAGCAATCAGCCCCAGCATTTT. It is translated as CASSEVDSNQPQHF.

This clone has a handful of counts. V gene TRBV7-8 combines with J gene TRBJ2-7; a possible D gene is TRBD2 (6 bases). The V end was cut by 4 bases, the J end by 1 base, with 17 bases between. CDR1 SGHVS and CDR2 FQNEAQ come from the germline V gene. The CDR3 has 16 residues. CDR3 sequence (DNA): TGTGCCAGCAGCTCCTCCCCCGGGACTCCGTCCTACGAGCAGTACTTC. Translated, it gives CASSSSPGTPSYEQYF.

The rearrangement uses TRBV7-8 and TRBJ2-5, with TRBD1 as a possible D gene (6 bases). Looked up from germline, CDR1 is SGHVS and CDR2 is FQNEAQ. This CDR3 is built from 13 residues. The germline V and J ends were trimmed by 8 bases and 3 bases, with 13 bases remaining between them. CDR3 nucleotide sequence: TGTGCCAGCGGGCAGGGGTTCAAAGAGACCCAGTACTTC. It translates to CASGQGFKETQYF.

This chain connects TRBV18 to TRBJ2-4; D not certain. The CDR3 loop spans 15 amino acids. Trimming left V 3 bases short and J 4 bases short, with 13 bases between. The V gene's germline CDR1 is KGHSH and CDR2 LQKENI. The CDR3 loop reads CASSPNVGQKNIQYF. CDR3 nucleotides: TGTGCCAGCTCACCGAACGTCGGGCAGAAAAACATTCAGTACTTC. The variable domain in full, completed from reference TRBV18 and TRBJ2-4, reads NAGVMQNPRHLVRRRGQEARLRCSPMKGHSHVYWYRQLPEEGLKFMVYLQKENIIDESGMPKERFSAEFPKEGPSILRIQQVVRGDSAAYFCASSPNVGQKNIQYFGAGTRLSVL.

The chain carries TRBV19 and TRBJ1-5; 7 bases match TRBD1. The CDR3 has 14 amino acids. J gave up 5 bases and V 6 bases, and 7 bases lay outside the gene matches. CDR1 and CDR2 (germline): LNHDA, SQIVND (reference sequence). Written as DNA, the CDR3 is TGTGCCAGTAGGGAGACAGGGTGGTATCAGCCCCAGCATTTT. Amino acid sequence: CASRETGWYQPQHF. Full variable domain (missing parts from reference TRBV19 and TRBJ1-5): DGGITQSPKYLFRKEGQNVTLSCEQNLNHDAMYWYRQDPGQGLRLIYYSQIVNDFQKGDIAEGYSVSREKKESFPLTVTSAQKNPTAFYLCASRETGWYQPQHFGDGTRLSIL.